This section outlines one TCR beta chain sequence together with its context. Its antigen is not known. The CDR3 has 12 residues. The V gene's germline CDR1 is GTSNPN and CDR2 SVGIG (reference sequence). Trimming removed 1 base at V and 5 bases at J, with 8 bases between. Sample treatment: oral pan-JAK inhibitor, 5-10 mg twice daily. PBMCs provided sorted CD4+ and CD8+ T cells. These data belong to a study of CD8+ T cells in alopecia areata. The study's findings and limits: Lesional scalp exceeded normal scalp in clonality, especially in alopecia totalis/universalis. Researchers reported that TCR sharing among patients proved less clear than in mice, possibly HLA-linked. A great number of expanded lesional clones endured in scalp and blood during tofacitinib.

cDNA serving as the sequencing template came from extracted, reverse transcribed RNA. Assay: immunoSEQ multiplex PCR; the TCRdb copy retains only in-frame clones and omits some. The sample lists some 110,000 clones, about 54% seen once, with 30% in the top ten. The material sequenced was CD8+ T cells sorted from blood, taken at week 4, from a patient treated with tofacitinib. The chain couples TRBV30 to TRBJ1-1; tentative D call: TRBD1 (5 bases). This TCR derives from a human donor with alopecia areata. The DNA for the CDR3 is TGTGCCTGGAGTGAGGGGTGGACTGAAGCTTTCTTT. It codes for CAWSEGWTEAFF.